The source of this TCR beta chain is a study of T cells in localized non-small cell lung cancer. Regarding the study as a whole: Investigators sequenced only a single tumor region, leaving heterogeneity possible.

With respect to this clone: Its antigen is as yet unknown.

Trimming pared 6 bases from V and 6 bases from J, leaving 17 bases between. This CDR3 is 14 amino acids long. Per germline, CDR1 MNHEY and CDR2 SVGAGI. TCRdb keeps only in-frame clones here, not all; method: immunoSEQ multiplex PCR. The sample holds roughly 66,000 clones, 90% seen once. J is TRBJ1-2 and V is TRBV6-5, with D possibly matching TRBD1 (6 bases). Sequencing was performed on peripheral blood, taken before any cancer treatment. This TCR derives from a woman between 40 and 69 years old with stage I lung adenocarcinoma. The CDR3 loop is CASSLTGVGDGYTF. The DNA for the CDR3 is TGTGCCAGCAGCCTGACAGGAGTGGGCGATGGCTACACCTTC.